These T cell receptor beta chains were read from a single sample in a study of T-cell memory formation after mild COVID-19. Using its own MiXCR run on the 5' RACE reads, TCRdb lists one record per CDR3 protein. The sample carries 200,000 or so distinct CDR3 sequences, over 9% recorded once. The sequenced sample was PBMCs or a T cell subset sorted from them (not recorded which). The receptors originated from a man younger than 35 who had mild COVID-19 (a few samples of this study predate the infection). Cell type and time point are not known. Each CDR3 is given with its conserved first and last residue. The D gene is left open where the match is weak. Size is omitted from some rows. Given values are once, few, many or a class for expanded clones.

TRBV10-2,.,TRBJ1-5,.,TGCGCCAGCAGTCCGTCAGGGGTAGGGCAGCCCCAGCATTTT,CASSPSGVGQPQHF
TRBV28,TRBD2,TRBJ2-5,few,TGTGCCAGCAGACCCAGACCGCGGGGGATACAAGAGACCCAGTACTTC,CASRPRPRGIQETQYF
TRBV2,TRBD1,TRBJ1-2,once,TGTGCCAGCAGTGATACCGGGACAGGCTATGGCTACACCTTC,CASSDTGTGYGYTF
TRBV20-1,.,TRBJ1-3,.,TGCAGTGCTAGTGGGACCCTCAGAAACACCATATATTTT,CSASGTLRNTIYF
TRBV7-2,.,TRBJ2-7,few,TGTGCCAGCAGCTTCCGGGGACCCCTCTCCTACGAGCAGTACTTC,CASSFRGPLSYEQYF
TRBV20-1,TRBD1,TRBJ2-7,many,TGCAGTGCTACGACAGGGGGGACCTACGAGCAGTACTTC,CSATTGGTYEQYF
TRBV7-3,.,TRBJ1-1,.,TGTGCCAGCAGCCGACGCGGGGGGCTGAACACTGAAGCTTTCTTT,CASSRRGGLNTEAFF
TRBV12-3/TRBV12-4,.,TRBJ1-4,many,TGTGCCAGCAGTTTAATGGGTGGTGAAAAACTGTTTTTT,CASSLMGGEKLFF
TRBV7-2,TRBD2,TRBJ2-1,many,TGTGCCAGCAGCAAGGCGGGGGTTTCCTCCTACAATGAGCAGTTCTTC,CASSKAGVSSYNEQFF
TRBV9,.,TRBJ1-2,many,TGTGCCAGCAGCGTAGCTGGCAGGAGCGGCTACACCTTC,CASSVAGRSGYTF
TRBV12-3/TRBV12-4,.,TRBJ1-1,few,TGTGCCAGCAGTTCAATCCCCGGTGTTGAAGCTTTCTTT,CASSSIPGVEAFF
TRBV29-1,TRBD1,TRBJ2-3,.,TGCAGCGGGGAGACAGGGTCGCCAGATACGCAGTATTTT,CSGETGSPDTQYF
TRBV7-2,.,TRBJ1-2,few,TGTGCCAGCAGCTTAGGAGCAGGGTGGTCCTATGGCTACACCTTC,CASSLGAGWSYGYTF
TRBV5-1,TRBD1,TRBJ1-4,.,TGCGCCAGCAGCCCGTCGGGACAGGGGCCCGTTGAACTGTTTTTT,CASSPSGQGPVELFF
TRBV7-2,TRBD2,TRBJ2-5,few,TGTGCCAGCAGCTTAGAGACGGGGGGGGAAACCCAGTACTTC,CASSLETGGETQYF
TRBV7-8,.,TRBJ2-1,.,TGTGCCAGCAGCTTGAGGTACAGTAGGTACAATGAGCAGTTCTTC,CASSLRYSRYNEQFF
TRBV2,.,TRBJ2-5,.,TGTGCCAGCATCACCGAGGCAGGGGCGCAGACCCAGTACTTC,CASITEAGAQTQYF
TRBV6-2/TRBV6-3,.,TRBJ2-5,.,TGTGCCAGCAGTTACTCGGACGGGACCCAGTACTTC,CASSYSDGTQYF
TRBV12-3/TRBV12-4,TRBD1,TRBJ1-5,.,TGTGCCAGCAGCCAGACAGGGACTAATAAGCCCCAGCATTTT,CASSQTGTNKPQHF
TRBV7-2,TRBD2,TRBJ2-3,many,TGTGCCAGCAGCCAGGCGGGGGGCAGGAATACGCAGTATTTT,CASSQAGGRNTQYF
TRBV5-1,.,TRBJ2-5,many,TGCGCCAGCAGCTTGACCAGGCCCTCGCAAGAGACCCAGTACTTC,CASSLTRPSQETQYF
TRBV6-5,.,TRBJ2-2,many,TGTGCCAGCAGTTACTCAGACATTTACACCGGGGAGCTGTTTTTT,CASSYSDIYTGELFF
TRBV9,TRBD2,TRBJ2-5,few,TGTGCCAGCAGCAAGACCGGGGGGGCCCAGACCCAGTACTTC,CASSKTGGAQTQYF
TRBV7-3,.,TRBJ2-3,many,TGTGCCAGCAGCGAACTAGGTTCGGGGACAGATACGCAGTATTTT,CASSELGSGTDTQYF
TRBV11-2,TRBD1,TRBJ2-2,.,TGTGCCAGCAACCCCCAAGGGGGCTCGACCGGGGAGCTGTTTTTT,CASNPQGGSTGELFF